What follows are 26 T cell receptor beta chains derived from one specimen sequenced in a study of control samples from healthy donors and cancer patients. Sequencing was performed with immunoSEQ multiplex PCR; in TCRdb, only in-frame clones are kept and a portion is missing. The table lists about 75,000 clones, about 93% of them singletons, with 6.2% in the top ten. The specimen was blood. The origin of the receptors is a woman in her thirties or forties in good health.

V is TRBV5-1 and J is TRBJ1-6; D gene uncertain. The germline V and J ends were trimmed by 2 bases and 7 bases, with 13 bases remaining between them. The CDR3 has 15 residues. The germline CDR1 and CDR2 sequences are SGHRS and YFSETQ. The CDR3 DNA follows: TGCGCCAGCAGCTTAGGCCAGGCGGAAAATTCACCCCTCCACTTT. This codes for CASSLGQAENSPLHF. The full variable domain, rest sourced from reference TRBV5-1 and TRBJ1-6, is KAGVTQTPRYLIKTRGQQVTLSCSPISGHRSVSWYQQTPGQGLQFLFEYFSETQRNKGNFPGRFSGRQFSNSRSEMNVSTLELGDSALYLCASSLGQAENSPLHFGNGTRLTVT.

This clone is categorized as large (0.1 to 1%). The rearrangement uses TRBV10-2 and TRBJ2-7; maybe TRBD2 (5 bases). Germline V lookup: CDR1 WSHSY, CDR2 SAAADI. V was clipped by 6 bases and J by 1 base, with 13 bases between them. The CDR3 has 14 amino acids. CDR3 in amino acids: CASRIGLASYEQYF. As DNA, the CDR3 is TGCGCCAGCAGGATAGGACTGGCTTCCTACGAGCAGTACTTC.

A single count supports this clone. V and J are TRBV9 and TRBJ2-2, with 8 bases lining up with TRBD1. CDR1 is SGDLS and CDR2 is YYNGEE in the germline V gene. V trimming: 7 bases; J trimming: 4 bases; junction bases outside the gene matches: 6. There are 14 residues in the CDR3. This CDR3 is CASSPTGVTGELFF. CDR3 sequence (DNA): TGTGCCAGCTCGCCGACAGGGGTCACCGGGGAGCTGTTTTTT.

The chain carries TRBV19 and TRBJ1-1; possible D gene TRBD1, 5 bases. CDR1 and CDR2 (germline): LNHDA, SQIVND (reference sequence). The CDR3 covers 16 residues. Trimming removed 10 bases from V and 0 bases from J, with 21 bases in between. This chain's CDR3 is CATSEWGRLMNTEAFF. The CDR3 DNA sequence: TGTGCCACCTCCGAATGGGGCAGACTAATGAACACTGAAGCTTTCTTT.

The chain employs TRBV5-4 and TRBJ2-1; 11 bases fit TRBD2. The V gene end was trimmed by 2 bases and the J gene end by 12 bases; junction bases not matched to a gene: 10. The CDR3 runs to 15 residues. Germline assignment: CDR1 SGHNT and CDR2 YYREEE (reference sequence). CDR3: CASSFFGLAGRGQFF. CDR3 in DNA: TGTGCCAGCAGCTTCTTCGGACTAGCGGGTCGGGGGCAGTTCTTC.

The V call is TRBV9, the J call TRBJ1-1; D is possibly TRBD1 (5 bases). Deletions cut 0 bases from V and 6 bases from J, with 12 bases between. The CDR3 is 14 residues long. Germline-derived CDR1 and CDR2 are SGDLS and YYNGEE. The CDR3 nucleotides read TGTGCCAGCAGCGTAGTAAGCGCGGGACCTGAAGCTTTCTTT. Protein sequence: CASSVVSAGPEAFF.

The gene calls are TRBV30 and TRBJ2-1; possibly TRBD2 for D (6 bases). V gave up 1 base and J gave up 8 bases, with 24 bases separating them. This CDR3 comprises 17 residues. Germline CDR1 reads GTSNPN; CDR2 reads SVGIG (reference sequence). The CDR3 protein is CAWSGPSLAQGHYEQFF. CDR3 nucleotide sequence: TGTGCCTGGAGTGGCCCCTCCCTAGCGCAGGGTCATTATGAGCAGTTCTTC.

The chain recombines TRBV30 with TRBJ1-4; D call uncertain. Germline CDR1 and CDR2: GTSNPN and SVGIG (reference sequence). V was clipped by 8 bases and J by 5 bases, with 15 bases between them. The CDR3 has 13 residues. CDR3 sequence: CAQARTGNEKLFF. CDR3 nucleotides: TGTGCCCAAGCTCGGACGGGGAATGAAAAACTGTTTTTT.

This clone came up a few times. In DNA form, the CDR3 reads TGTGCCAGCAGCCTCAGGGAGGACACTGAAGCTTTCTTT. Its protein is CASSLREDTEAFF. This chain links TRBV3-1 (or the pseudogene TRBV3-2) with TRBJ1-1, with a possible D match to TRBD1 (5 bases). The CDR3 spans 13 residues. CDR1 is LGHDT, CDR2 YNNKEL, per germline (reference sequence). V was shortened by 4 bases and J by 3 bases, with 9 bases between the two germline ends.

V gene TRBV5-1 combines with J gene TRBJ2-7; 9 nucleotides agree with TRBD1. This CDR3 contains 15 residues. Germline V gives CDR1 SGHRS, CDR2 YFSETQ. J lost 2 bases, V lost 0 bases, and 3 bases had no gene match. DNA of the CDR3: TGCGCCAGCAGCTTGGCCGGGACAGGGACCTACGAGCAGTACTTC. This sequence encodes CASSLAGTGTYEQYF.

The chain joins TRBV19 to TRBJ2-3, with TRBD2 matching over 12 bases. J was trimmed by 2 bases and V by 4 bases; bases with no gene match: 4. Germline V gene lookup returns CDR1 LNHDA and CDR2 SQIVND (reference sequence). The CDR3 loop spans 16 amino acids. CDR3 sequence reads: CASSSRLAGDTDTQYF. DNA for the CDR3: TGTGCCAGTAGTAGCAGACTAGCGGGAGACACAGATACGCAGTATTTT.

The chain couples TRBV6-4 to TRBJ1-1; a weak D match, TRBD1 (6 bases). This CDR3 contains 13 residues. Trimming pared 3 bases from V and 5 bases from J, leaving 10 bases between. Germline V gene sequence: CDR1 MRHNA, CDR2 SNTAGT. The CDR3: CASSEQGGTEAFF. CDR3 bases: TGTGCCAGCAGTGAACAGGGAGGTACTGAAGCTTTCTTT.

J is TRBJ1-6 and V is TRBV6-5, with no clear D. The CDR3 length is 15 residues. Germline V gives CDR1 MNHEY, CDR2 SVGAGI. V lost 2 bases and J lost 5, with 10 bases in between. The CDR3 coding sequence is TGTGCCAGCAGTTACACCGGCGGCGATAATTCACCCCTCCACTTT. It yields the protein CASSYTGGDNSPLHF.

V usage is TRBV2 and J usage is TRBJ2-3, with a tentative D call TRBD2 (6 bases). Trimming shortened V by 6 bases and J by 4 bases, and 17 bases separated the two germline ends. The germline V gene encodes CDR1 SNHLY and CDR2 FYNNEI. This CDR3 contains 15 residues. CDR3 in DNA: TGTGCCAGCAGCATAGACGGGGGTACCGCAGATACGCAGTATTTT. It codes for CASSIDGGTADTQYF.

This chain uses TRBV9 with TRBJ2-7; D is ambiguous. Deletions cut 1 base from V and 3 bases from J, with 14 bases between. In germline, CDR1 is SGDLS, CDR2 YYNGEE. The CDR3 runs to 15 residues. CDR3 sequence: CASSVRATPLYEQYF. The CDR3 DNA reads TGTGCCAGCAGCGTACGGGCAACCCCCCTCTACGAGCAGTACTTC.

This clone was seen only once. The gene calls are TRBV29-1 and TRBJ2-7; D gene ambiguous. The germline CDR1 and CDR2 sequences are SQVTM and ANQGSEA. The CDR3 runs to 12 residues. Trimming left V 7 bases short and J 0 bases short, with 10 bases between. The CDR3 DNA follows: TGCAGCGGGTTTGACCACTCCTACGAGCAGTACTTC. Its protein product is CSGFDHSYEQYF.

J is TRBJ2-1 and V is TRBV10-3, with TRBD2 identical over 10 bases. The CDR3 length is 15 residues. From germline, CDR1 is ENHRY and CDR2 SYGVKD. Trimming at V came to 4 bases and at J to 8 bases, leaving 8 bases not matched to a gene. The CDR3 sequence is CAISVLSSGRDEQFF. In nucleotides, the CDR3 is TGTGCCATCAGTGTTTTGTCTAGCGGGAGAGATGAGCAGTTCTTC.

The chain combines TRBV24-1 with TRBJ2-4; D is unclear. Germline V gene sequence: CDR1 KGHDR, CDR2 SFDVKD. V was clipped by 0 bases and J by 0 bases, with 11 bases between them. The CDR3 spans 17 residues. The CDR3 reads CATSDLLTDLAKNIQYF. The CDR3 nucleotides are TGTGCCACCAGTGATTTGCTGACTGATCTAGCCAAAAACATTCAGTACTTC.

V usage is TRBV7-8 and J usage is TRBJ2-1; tentatively, D is TRBD2 (6 bases). Trimming stripped 1 base from V and 0 bases from J, with 10 bases between. Looked up from germline, CDR1 is SGHVS and CDR2 is FQNEAQ. CDR3 length: 16 residues. CDR3 in DNA: TGTGCCAGCAGCTTAGATGGGGGGTCCTCCTACAATGAGCAGTTCTTC. Translated: CASSLDGGSSYNEQFF.

CDR3 nucleotides: TGTGCCAGCAGCTCACAGGGCGGGGGTCAGCCCCAGCATTTT. This codes for CASSSQGGGQPQHF. The genes are TRBV9 and TRBJ1-5, with D possibly TRBD1 on 6 matching bases. Trimming left V 4 bases short and J 6 bases short, with 14 bases between. Per the germline V gene, CDR1 is SGDLS and CDR2 is YYNGEE. This CDR3 has 14 residues.

This clone was recorded once. The chain recombines TRBV10-3 with TRBJ2-7; D ambiguous. Germline V CDR1 and CDR2: ENHRY, SYGVKD. Trimming left V 6 bases short and J 3 bases short, with 9 bases between. CDR3 length: 12 amino acids. The DNA for the CDR3 is TGTGCCATCAGCCTCGACGGCTACGAGCAGTACTTC. Translating gives CAISLDGYEQYF.

The rearrangement uses TRBV19 and TRBJ2-2; D unresolved. The V end was cut by 2 bases, the J end by 7 bases, with 8 bases between. This CDR3 spans 13 amino acids. Germline loops: CDR1 LNHDA, CDR2 SQIVND (reference sequence). The CDR3 region is CASSILLGGELFF. In DNA, the CDR3 is TGTGCCAGTAGTATATTACTGGGCGGGGAGCTGTTTTTT.

V gene TRBV25-1 combines with J gene TRBJ1-2, with 10 bases aligning to TRBD1. This CDR3 region has 14 residues. Trimming removed 8 bases from V and 4 bases from J; junction bases left unmatched: 7. CDR1 is MGHDK, CDR2 SYGVNS, per germline. CDR3 sequence (DNA): TGTGCCAGCCATGGGACAGGGGAGGCCTATGGCTACACCTTC. Translating gives CASHGTGEAYGYTF.

The chain employs TRBV10-3 and TRBJ1-4; 9 bases agree with TRBD1. Looked up from germline, CDR1 is ENHRY and CDR2 is SYGVKD. V gave up 10 bases and J gave up 8 bases; unmatched junction bases: 11. The CDR3 is made up of 14 amino acids. The CDR3 nucleotides are TGTGCCACCAACCCGGGACAGGGACGCGAAAAACTGTTTTTT. This encodes CATNPGQGREKLFF.

The chain has TRBV29-1 and TRBJ1-6; TRBD1 matches 8 bases. The germline V gene encodes CDR1 SQVTM and CDR2 ANQGSEA. Trimming cost V 6 bases and J 7 bases; bases outside gene matches: 5. The CDR3 has 13 amino acids. CDR3 amino acids: CSVKQGGNSPLHF. The CDR3 DNA is TGCAGCGTCAAACAGGGGGGCAATTCACCCCTCCACTTT.

This clone was detected only once. The chain links TRBV5-1 to TRBJ1-2, with a weak D call TRBD1 (5 bases). The CDR3 loop spans 14 amino acids. V lost 2 bases, J lost 4 bases, and 12 bases lay in between. CDR1 SGHRS and CDR2 YFSETQ come from the germline V gene. The CDR3 nucleotides are TGCGCCAGCAGCTTCGGAGGGGACCTCTATGGCTACACCTTC. This codes for CASSFGGDLYGYTF. Full variable domain (missing parts from reference TRBV5-1 and TRBJ1-2): KAGVTQTPRYLIKTRGQQVTLSCSPISGHRSVSWYQQTPGQGLQFLFEYFSETQRNKGNFPGRFSGRQFSNSRSEMNVSTLELGDSALYLCASSFGGDLYGYTFGSGTRLTVV.